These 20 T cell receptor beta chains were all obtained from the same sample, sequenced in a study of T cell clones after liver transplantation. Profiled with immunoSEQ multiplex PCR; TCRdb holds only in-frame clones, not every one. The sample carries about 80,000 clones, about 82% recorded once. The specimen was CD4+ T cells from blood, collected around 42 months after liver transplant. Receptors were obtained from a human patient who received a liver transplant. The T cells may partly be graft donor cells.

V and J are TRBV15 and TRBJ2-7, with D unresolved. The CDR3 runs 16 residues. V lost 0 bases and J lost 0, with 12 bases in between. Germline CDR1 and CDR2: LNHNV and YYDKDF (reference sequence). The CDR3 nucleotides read TGTGCCACCAGCAGAGAAGGTACAAGGAGCTCCTACGAGCAGTACTTC. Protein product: CATSREGTRSSYEQYF. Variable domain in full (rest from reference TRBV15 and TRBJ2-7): DAMVIQNPRYQVTQFGKPVTLSCSQTLNHNVMYWYQQKSSQAPKLLFHYYDKDFNNEADTPDNFQSRRPNTSFCFLDIRSPGLGDTAMYLCATSREGTRSSYEQYFGPGTRLTVT.

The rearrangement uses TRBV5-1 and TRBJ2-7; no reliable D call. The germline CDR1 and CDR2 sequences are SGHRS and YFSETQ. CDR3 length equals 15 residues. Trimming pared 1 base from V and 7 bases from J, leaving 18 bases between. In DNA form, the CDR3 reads TGCGCCAGCAGCTTGATTCCGGGCATAGATTCTGAGCAGTACTTC. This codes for CASSLIPGIDSEQYF.

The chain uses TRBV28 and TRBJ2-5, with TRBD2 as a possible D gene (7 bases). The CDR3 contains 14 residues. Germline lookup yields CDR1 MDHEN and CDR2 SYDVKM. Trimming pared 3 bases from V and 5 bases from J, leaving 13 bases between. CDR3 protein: CASSLGGAGETQYF. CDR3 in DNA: TGTGCCAGCAGTTTGGGGGGGGCAGGGGAGACCCAGTACTTC.

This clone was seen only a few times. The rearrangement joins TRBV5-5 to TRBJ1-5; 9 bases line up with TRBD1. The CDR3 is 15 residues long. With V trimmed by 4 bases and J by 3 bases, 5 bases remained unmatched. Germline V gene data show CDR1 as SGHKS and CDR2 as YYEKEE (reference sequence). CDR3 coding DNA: TGTGCCAGCAGCCGGACAGGGGAAACCAATCAGCCCCAGCATTTT. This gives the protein CASSRTGETNQPQHF. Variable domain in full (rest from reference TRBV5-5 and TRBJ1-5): DAGVTQSPTHLIKTRGQQVTLRCSPISGHKSVSWYQQVLGQGPQFIFQYYEKEERGRGNFPDRFSARQFPNYSSELNVNALLLGDSALYLCASSRTGETNQPQHFGDGTRLSIL.

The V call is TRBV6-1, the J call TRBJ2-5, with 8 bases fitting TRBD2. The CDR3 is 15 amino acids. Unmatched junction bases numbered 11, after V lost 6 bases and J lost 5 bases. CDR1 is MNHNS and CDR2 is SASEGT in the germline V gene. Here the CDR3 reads CASSSARGAQETQYF. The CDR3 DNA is TGTGCCAGCAGCTCTGCGCGGGGGGCGCAGGAGACCCAGTACTTC.

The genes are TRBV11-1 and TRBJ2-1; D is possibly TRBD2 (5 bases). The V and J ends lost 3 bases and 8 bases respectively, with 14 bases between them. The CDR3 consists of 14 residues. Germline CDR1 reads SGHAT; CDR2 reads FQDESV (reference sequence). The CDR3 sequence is CASSLEEASHEQFF. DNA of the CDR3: TGTGCCAGCAGCTTGGAGGAGGCATCCCATGAGCAGTTCTTC.

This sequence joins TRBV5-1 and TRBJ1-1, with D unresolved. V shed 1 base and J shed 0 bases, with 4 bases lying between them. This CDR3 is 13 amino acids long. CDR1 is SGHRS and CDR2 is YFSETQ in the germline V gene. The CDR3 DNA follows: TGCGCCAGCAGCTTGAGATTGAACACTGAAGCTTTCTTT. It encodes CASSLRLNTEAFF.

The CDR3 sequence: CASSLGGRVSTEAFF. For the CDR3, the DNA is TGTGCCAGCAGTTTAGGGGGCAGGGTGAGCACTGAAGCTTTCTTT. The chain couples TRBV28 to TRBJ1-1; D is perhaps TRBD1 (6 bases). The V gene lost 2 bases and the J gene lost 4 bases, with 14 bases spanning the gap. CDR3 size: 15 residues. Germline CDR1 MDHEN, CDR2 SYDVKM.

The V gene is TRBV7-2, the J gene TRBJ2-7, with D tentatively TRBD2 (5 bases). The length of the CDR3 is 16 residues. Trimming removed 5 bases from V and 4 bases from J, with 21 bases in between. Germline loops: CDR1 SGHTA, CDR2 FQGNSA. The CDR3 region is CASSNRLSSGPYEQYF. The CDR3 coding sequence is TGTGCCAGCAGCAACCGCCTGAGCAGCGGCCCTTACGAGCAGTACTTC.

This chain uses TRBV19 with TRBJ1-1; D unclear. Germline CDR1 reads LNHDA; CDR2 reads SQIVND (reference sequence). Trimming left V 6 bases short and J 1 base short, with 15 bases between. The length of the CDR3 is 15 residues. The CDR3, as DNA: TGTGCCAGTAGCACCTTTTTATCGGGGAACACTGAAGCTTTCTTT. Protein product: CASSTFLSGNTEAFF.

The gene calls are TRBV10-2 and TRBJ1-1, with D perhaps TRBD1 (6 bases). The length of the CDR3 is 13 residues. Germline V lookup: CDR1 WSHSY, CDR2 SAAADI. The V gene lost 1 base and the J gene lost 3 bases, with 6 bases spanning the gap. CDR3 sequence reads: CASSEWGHTEAFF. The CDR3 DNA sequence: TGCGCCAGCAGTGAGTGGGGGCACACTGAAGCTTTCTTT.

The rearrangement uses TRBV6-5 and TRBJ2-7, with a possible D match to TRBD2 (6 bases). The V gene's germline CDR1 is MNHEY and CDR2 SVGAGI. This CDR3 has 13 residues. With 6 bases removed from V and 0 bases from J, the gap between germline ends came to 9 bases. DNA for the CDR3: TGTGCCAGCAGGGCGGGGAACTCCTACGAGCAGTACTTC. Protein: CASRAGNSYEQYF.

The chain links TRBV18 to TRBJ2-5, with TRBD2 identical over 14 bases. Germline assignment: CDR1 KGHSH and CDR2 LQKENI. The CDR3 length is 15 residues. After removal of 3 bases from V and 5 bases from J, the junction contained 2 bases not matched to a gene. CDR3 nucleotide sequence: TGTGCCAGCTCACCGCGGACTAGCGGGAGGGAGACCCAGTACTTC. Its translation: CASSPRTSGRETQYF.

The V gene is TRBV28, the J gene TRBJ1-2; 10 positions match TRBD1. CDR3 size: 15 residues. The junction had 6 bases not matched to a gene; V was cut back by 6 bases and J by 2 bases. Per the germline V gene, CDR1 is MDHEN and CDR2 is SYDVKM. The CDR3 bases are TGTGCCAGCAGGATTGACAGGGGGCAAAACTATGGCTACACCTTC. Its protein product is CASRIDRGQNYGYTF.

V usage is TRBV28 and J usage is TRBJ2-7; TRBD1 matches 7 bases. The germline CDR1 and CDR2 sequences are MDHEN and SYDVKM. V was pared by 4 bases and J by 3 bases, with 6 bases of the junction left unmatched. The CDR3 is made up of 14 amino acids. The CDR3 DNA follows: TGTGCCAGCAGTTCTCCGGGACAGAGCTACGAGCAGTACTTC. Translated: CASSSPGQSYEQYF.

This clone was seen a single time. The CDR3 sequence is CASSPQGGTNEKLFF. The CDR3 DNA follows: TGTGCCAGCAGCCCTCAGGGGGGCACTAATGAAAAACTGTTTTTT. The chain is built from TRBV9 and TRBJ1-4; 7 bases agree with TRBD1. V gave up 4 bases and J gave up 2 bases; unmatched junction bases: 5. Germline loops: CDR1 SGDLS, CDR2 YYNGEE. The CDR3 is 15 residues long.

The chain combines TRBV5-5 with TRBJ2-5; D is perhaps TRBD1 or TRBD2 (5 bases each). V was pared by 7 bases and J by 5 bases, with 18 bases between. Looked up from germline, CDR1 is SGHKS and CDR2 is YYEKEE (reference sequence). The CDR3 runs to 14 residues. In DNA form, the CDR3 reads TGTGCCAGCGGCAGAGAGGGGACGGGGGAGACCCAGTACTTC. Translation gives CASGREGTGETQYF.

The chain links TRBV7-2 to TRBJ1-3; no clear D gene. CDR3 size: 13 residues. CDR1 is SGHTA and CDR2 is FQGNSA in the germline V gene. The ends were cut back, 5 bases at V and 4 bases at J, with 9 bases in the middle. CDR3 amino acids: CASSPHLGNTIYF. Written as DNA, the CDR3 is TGTGCCAGCAGCCCTCATTTGGGAAACACCATATATTTT.

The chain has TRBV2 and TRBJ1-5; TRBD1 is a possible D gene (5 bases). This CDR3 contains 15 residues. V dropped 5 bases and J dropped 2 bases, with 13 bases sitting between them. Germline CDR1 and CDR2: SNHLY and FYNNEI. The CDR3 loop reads CASSYQGIGNQPQHF. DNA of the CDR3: TGTGCCAGCAGTTACCAGGGAATCGGCAATCAGCCCCAGCATTTT.

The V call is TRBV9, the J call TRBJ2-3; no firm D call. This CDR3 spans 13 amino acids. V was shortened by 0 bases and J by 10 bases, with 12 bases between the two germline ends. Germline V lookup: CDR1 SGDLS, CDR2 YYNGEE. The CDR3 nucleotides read TGTGCCAGCAGCGTAGAGTCCCCGGATCCGCAGTATTTT. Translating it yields CASSVESPDPQYF.